Below, 23 T cell receptor beta chains from the same sample are listed, as sequenced in a study of blood T cell repertoires in COVID-19. Here immunoSEQ multiplex PCR was the method, and the copy in TCRdb shows in-frame clones only, minus some. The profile shows around 170,000 clones, around 89% of them singletons. Sequencing was performed on peripheral blood. The receptor set was obtained from a man younger than 35 who had recovered from COVID-19.

The chain links TRBV6-5 to TRBJ1-6; D gene unclear. Germline CDR1 is MNHEY and CDR2 is SVGAGI. The CDR3 is 14 residues long. Trimming shortened V by 6 bases and J by 10 bases, and 16 bases separated the two germline ends. Here the CDR3 DNA reads TGTGCCAGCAGATCCCTAGCGATTTGGTCACCCCTCCACTTT. Translation gives CASRSLAIWSPLHF.

The gene calls are TRBV6-2 or TRBV6-3 and TRBJ1-4, with unresolved D. V gave up 5 bases and J gave up 8 bases, with 12 bases separating them. This CDR3 has 13 amino acids. CDR1 is MNHEY, CDR2 SVGEGT, per germline. DNA of the CDR3: TGTGCCAGCAGTGTGAGGGTCTCGGAAAAACTGTTTTTT. This encodes CASSVRVSEKLFF.

The chain has TRBV6-2 or TRBV6-3 and TRBJ2-7, with a weak D call TRBD1 (6 bases). The germline V gene encodes CDR1 MNHEY and CDR2 SVGEGT. The V and J ends lost 6 bases and 0 bases respectively, with 15 bases between them. The CDR3 spans 15 residues. This CDR3 reads CASSLVGQISYEQYF. In nucleotides, the CDR3 is TGTGCCAGCAGCCTGGTAGGACAGATCTCCTACGAGCAGTACTTC.

CDR3 in DNA: TGTGCCAGCAGCCCCATCAGTCGAGGAAGCGAAGCTTTCTTT. Translating gives CASSPISRGSEAFF. J is TRBJ1-1 and V is TRBV13; D call uncertain. With 5 bases removed from V and 8 bases from J, the gap between germline ends came to 18 bases. The V gene's germline CDR1 is PRHDT and CDR2 FYEKMQ (reference sequence). The CDR3 runs 14 residues.

The chain combines TRBV18 with TRBJ1-1, with a possible D match to TRBD1 (5 bases). Trimming took off 6 bases at V and 5 bases at J, with 16 bases between the two ends. Germline V CDR1 and CDR2: KGHSH, LQKENI. This CDR3 region has 14 residues. This CDR3 is CASSQTGEWTEAFF. The CDR3 DNA reads TGTGCCAGCTCTCAAACAGGAGAATGGACTGAAGCTTTCTTT.

The chain combines TRBV24-1 with TRBJ2-5; 7 bases agree with TRBD2. The V segment lost 4 bases and the J segment 3 bases; nucleotides outside the gene matches: 10. The CDR3 is made up of 16 amino acids. Germline CDR1 and CDR2: KGHDR and SFDVKD. Here the CDR3 DNA reads TGTGCCACCAGTGACTCCCCCTCTAGCGGCGAAGAGACCCAGTACTTC. Its protein is CATSDSPSSGEETQYF.

The V and J genes are TRBV7-9 and TRBJ2-1, with TRBD2 as a possible D gene (5 bases). Trimming shortened V by 2 bases and J by 0 bases, and 8 bases separated the two germline ends. CDR1 and CDR2 from the germline V gene are SEHNR and FQNEAQ (reference sequence). The CDR3 extends over 15 amino acids. CDR3 DNA: TGTGCCAGCAGCTTATTAGCGCCCTCCTACAATGAGCAGTTCTTC. It encodes CASSLLAPSYNEQFF.

V and J are TRBV28 and TRBJ1-1; D is unclear. V was trimmed by 2 bases and J by 7 bases, leaving 11 bases between them. CDR3 size: 13 residues. Germline CDR1 MDHEN, CDR2 SYDVKM. The CDR3 protein is CASSLNGEREAFF. The CDR3 DNA reads as TGTGCCAGCAGTTTAAACGGCGAGCGTGAAGCTTTCTTT.

The CDR3 DNA reads as TGTGCCAGCAGCTTAGTTCTAGCGGGCAATGAGCAGTTCTTC. Its protein is CASSLVLAGNEQFF. This chain links TRBV7-9 with TRBJ2-1, with 8 bases matching TRBD2. V gave up 1 base and J gave up 6 bases; unmatched junction bases: 2. The CDR3 covers 14 residues. The V gene's germline CDR1 is SEHNR and CDR2 FQNEAQ (reference sequence).

Only one count was recorded for this clone. The J gene is TRBJ2-1, the V gene TRBV20-1; weak D call: TRBD2 (5 bases). CDR3 length equals 16 residues. V was shortened by 3 bases and J by 5 bases, with 20 bases between the two germline ends. CDR1 and CDR2 (germline): DFQATT, SNEGSKA (reference sequence). The CDR3 nucleotides read TGCAGTGCTAGTGTCACCTTTTGGGGAGTCAACAATGAGCAGTTCTTC. Translation gives CSASVTFWGVNNEQFF.

The chain is built from TRBV6-5 and TRBJ1-5, with unresolved D. With 5 bases removed from V and 3 bases from J, the gap between germline ends came to 11 bases. This CDR3 is 14 amino acids long. Germline CDR1 is MNHEY and CDR2 is SVGAGI. The CDR3 DNA follows: TGTGCCAGCAGTCCGCGGTTGAACAATCAGCCCCAGCATTTT. Encoded protein: CASSPRLNNQPQHF.

V is TRBV19 and J is TRBJ2-1; TRBD2 aligns across 10 bases. With V trimmed by 8 bases and J by 3 bases, 7 bases remained unmatched. CDR1 LNHDA and CDR2 SQIVND come from the germline V gene (reference sequence). The CDR3 has 15 residues. This CDR3 reads CASSTGTSDYNEQFF. CDR3 bases: TGTGCCAGTTCAACCGGGACTAGCGACTACAATGAGCAGTTCTTC.

The chain is built from TRBV27 and TRBJ2-3; 10 bases line up with TRBD2. The CDR3 is 15 amino acids. Trimming removed 6 bases from V and 4 bases from J; junction bases left unmatched: 7. CDR1 and CDR2 from the germline V gene are MNHEY and SMNVEV (reference sequence). The CDR3: CASSPIAGGPDTQYF. In DNA, the CDR3 is TGTGCCAGCAGCCCCATAGCGGGAGGCCCAGATACGCAGTATTTT.

This clone was detected a few times. The rearrangement joins TRBV20-1 to TRBJ1-6; 7 bases line up with TRBD1. After removal of 3 bases from V and 8 bases from J, the junction contained 13 bases not matched to a gene. Germline-derived CDR1 and CDR2 are DFQATT and SNEGSKA (reference sequence). The CDR3 loop spans 16 amino acids. The CDR3 bases are TGCAGTGCTAGTCGGCAGGGGGGAATGTATGATTCACCCCTCCACTTT. As protein: CSASRQGGMYDSPLHF.

This clone was observed a few times. The chain recombines TRBV4-3 with TRBJ2-2; 10 nucleotides align to TRBD2. Germline-derived CDR1 and CDR2 are LGHNA and YSLEER. This CDR3 region has 19 residues. The J segment lost 6 bases and the V segment lost 3 bases, leaving 16 bases of the junction unmatched. The CDR3 here is CASSQALSGRANGSGELFF. DNA for the CDR3: TGCGCCAGCAGCCAGGCTCTCAGCGGGAGGGCCAATGGGTCCGGGGAGCTGTTTTTT.

The chain combines TRBV19 with TRBJ2-1; TRBD2 matches 9 bases. CDR3 length equals 15 residues. The germline V gene encodes CDR1 LNHDA and CDR2 SQIVND (reference sequence). The V gene end was trimmed by 8 bases and the J gene end by 7 bases; junction bases not matched to a gene: 12. The CDR3, as DNA: TGTGCCAGTTGTGTAGCGGGAGCCCGGATGAATGAGCAGTTCTTC. Translated, it gives CASCVAGARMNEQFF.

This chain joins TRBV9 and TRBJ1-3, with unresolved D. Germline values: CDR1 SGDLS, CDR2 YYNGEE. V lost 1 base and J 1 base, leaving 9 bases between the germline ends. CDR3 size: 15 residues. CDR3 sequence reads: CASSVRPGSGNTIYF. CDR3 nucleotides: TGTGCCAGCAGCGTACGTCCGGGGTCTGGAAACACCATATATTTT.

V gene TRBV5-1 combines with J gene TRBJ2-2; possible D gene TRBD1, 5 bases. From germline, CDR1 is SGHRS and CDR2 YFSETQ. The CDR3 loop spans 15 amino acids. Trimming cost V 4 bases and J 3 bases, with 13 bases left between them. The CDR3 region is CASSLRTKDTGELFF. CDR3 sequence (DNA): TGCGCCAGCAGCCTTCGGACAAAGGACACCGGGGAGCTGTTTTTT.

This clone was found once. The chain uses TRBV15 and TRBJ2-5, with TRBD1 matching over 8 bases. V lost 4 bases, J lost 4 bases, and 5 bases stayed unmatched. The germline V gene encodes CDR1 LNHNV and CDR2 YYDKDF (reference sequence). The CDR3 contains 14 residues. CDR3 nucleotide sequence: TGTGCCACCAGCACGATACAGGGGGGAGAGACCCAGTACTTC. Protein product: CATSTIQGGETQYF.

The V call is TRBV28, the J call TRBJ2-2, with D hard to call. The CDR3 covers 15 residues. The V and J ends lost 6 bases and 3 bases respectively, with 14 bases between them. Germline lookup yields CDR1 MDHEN and CDR2 SYDVKM. In DNA form, the CDR3 reads TGTGCCAGCAGAAATCGAGACACGTACACCGGGGAGCTGTTTTTT. Protein product: CASRNRDTYTGELFF.

This rearrangement joins TRBV5-6 to TRBJ1-2; 7 bases match TRBD1. J gave up 4 bases and V 0 bases, and 6 bases lay outside the gene matches. Germline assignment: CDR1 SGHDT and CDR2 YYEEEE. CDR3 length: 15 residues. This CDR3 is CASSLVKGQPYGYTF. CDR3 in DNA: TGTGCCAGCAGCTTGGTGAAGGGACAGCCCTATGGCTACACCTTC.

The V gene is TRBV12-3 or TRBV12-4, the J gene TRBJ2-1, with TRBD1 identical over 7 bases. The CDR3 sequence is 13 residues long. The trim removed 4 bases at V and 9 bases at J, leaving 6 bases unmatched. This chain's CDR3 is CASSYRQGSEQFF. The CDR3 bases are TGTGCCAGCAGTTACCGACAGGGCAGTGAGCAGTTCTTC.

The chain carries TRBV28 and TRBJ2-3, with 7 bases identical to TRBD1. There are 15 residues in the CDR3. Germline trimming cut 7 bases from V and 2 bases from J; bases unmatched to any gene: 9. Germline CDR1 MDHEN, CDR2 SYDVKM. The CDR3 coding sequence is TGTGCCAGCATCCCCCGGGACAGTTACACAGATACGCAGTATTTT. It specifies CASIPRDSYTDTQYF.